The entry below describes one T cell receptor beta chain. Its antigen is undetermined. The record originates from a study of CD8 T cells in Susac syndrome. Study information: Among the Susac syndrome patients who underwent sequencing, about six had clinically active disease, while about eight of them were in remission.

The study's findings and limits: The authors found no clonal expansion in Susac syndrome CD4+ T cell repertoires.

Reverse transcription used roughly 0.5 to 1 ug RNA and random hexamers. In TCRdb, the immunoSEQ multiplex PCR reads were re-called with MiXCR into one record per CDR3 protein. This sample has 150,000 or so distinct CDR3 sequences, with more than 95% found just once. Germline V gene lookup returns CDR1 SGHRS and CDR2 YFSETQ. The CDR3 is 14 residues long. V lost 2 bases, J lost 8 bases, and 7 bases stayed unmatched. TEMRA cells were FACS-enriched and CD8+ and CD4+ T cells negatively isolated. The chain recombines TRBV5-1 with TRBJ1-2; TRBD1 agrees at 9 bases. This clonotype originated in a human donor with Susac syndrome. Sample: CD4+ T cells from PBMCs. The CDR3 DNA reads TGCGCCAGCAGCTTAATCGGACAGGGGAGGGGCTACACCTTC. Translated, it gives CASSLIGQGRGYTF.